This paragraph covers one T cell receptor (beta chain) sequence. Its antigen is not known. Random hexamers primed reverse transcription of about 0.45 to 1 ug RNA. Multiplex PCR with immunoSEQ amplified the TCR beta CDR3 across 54 Vbeta and 13 Jbeta. TCRdb reanalysed the immunoSEQ multiplex PCR reads using MiXCR and keeps one entry per CDR3 protein. The repertoire holds some 150,000 distinct CDR3 sequences, with 95% as singletons. This CDR3 spans 13 amino acids. With 0 bases removed from V and 3 bases from J, the gap between germline ends came to 6 bases. Looked up from germline, CDR1 is SGHRS and CDR2 is YFSETQ. The data were obtained in a study of CD8 T cells in Susac syndrome. Notes on the study in general: The authors found no clonal expansion in Susac syndrome CD4+ T cell repertoires.

Sequencing was carried out using CD4+ T cells from PBMCs. This clonotype originated in a human donor with Susac syndrome. This chain joins TRBV5-1 and TRBJ1-2; unclear D gene. CDR3: CASSLDTYYGYTF. CDR3 nucleotides: TGCGCCAGCAGCTTGGATACCTACTATGGCTACACCTTC.